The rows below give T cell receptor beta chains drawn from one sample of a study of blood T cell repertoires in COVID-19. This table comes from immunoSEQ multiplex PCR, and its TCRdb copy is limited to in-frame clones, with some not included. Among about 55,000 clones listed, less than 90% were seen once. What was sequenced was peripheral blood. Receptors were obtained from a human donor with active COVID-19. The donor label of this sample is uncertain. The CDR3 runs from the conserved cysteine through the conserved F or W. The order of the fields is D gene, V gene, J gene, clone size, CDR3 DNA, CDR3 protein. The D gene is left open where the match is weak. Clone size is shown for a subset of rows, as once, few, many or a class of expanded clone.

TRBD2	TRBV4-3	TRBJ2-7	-	TGCGCCAGCAGCCAAGTCCTAGCGGGGGCCCCCTACGAGCAGTACTTC	CASSQVLAGAPYEQYF
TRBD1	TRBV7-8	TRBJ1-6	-	TGTGCCAGCAGCCTGACAGGGGTGAATAATTCACCCCTCCACTTT	CASSLTGVNNSPLHF
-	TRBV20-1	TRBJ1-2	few	TGCAGGCGGGGAGGGAACTATGGCTACACCTTC	CRRGGNYGYTF
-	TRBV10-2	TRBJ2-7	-	TGCGCCAGCAGTCAACACTACGAGCAGTACTTC	CASSQHYEQYF
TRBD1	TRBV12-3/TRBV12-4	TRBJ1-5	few	TGTGCCAGCGGGACAGGGATTTTTCAGCCCCAGCATTTT	CASGTGIFQPQHF
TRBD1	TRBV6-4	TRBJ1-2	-	TGTGCCAGCAGAGACTCGGACAGGGGTAGGGGCTACACCTTC	CASRDSDRGRGYTF
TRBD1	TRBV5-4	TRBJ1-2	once	TGTGCCAGCAGCTTGGAGAACAGGGGAGGCCATGGCTACACCTTC	CASSLENRGGHGYTF
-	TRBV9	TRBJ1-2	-	TGTGCCAGCAGCGTAACAGACCAGGTTCTGAGTAACTATGGCTACACCTTC	CASSVTDQVLSNYGYTF
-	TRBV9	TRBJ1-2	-	TGTGCCAGCAGCGTCTCAGGGTATGGCTACACCTTC	CASSVSGYGYTF
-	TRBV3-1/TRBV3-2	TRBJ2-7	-	TGTGCCAGCAGCCATACAACGGGAGTCGTATACGAGCAGTACTTC	CASSHTTGVVYEQYF
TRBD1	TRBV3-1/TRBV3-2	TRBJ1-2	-	TGTGCCAGCAGCCAAGCGGGAGGAACAGGGGGCGCCTTATTCTATGGCTACACCTTC	CASSQAGGTGGALFYGYTF
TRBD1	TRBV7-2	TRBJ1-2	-	TGTGCCAGCAGTCGACAGGGTGAGGGCTACACCTTC	CASSRQGEGYTF
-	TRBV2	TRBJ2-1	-	TGTGCCAGCAGTGAGAGGGACTACAATGAGCAGTTCTTC	CASSERDYNEQFF
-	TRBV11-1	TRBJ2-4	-	TGTGCCAGCAGCTCGCAGGGTACGGGTTTGAACATTCAGTACTTC	CASSSQGTGLNIQYF
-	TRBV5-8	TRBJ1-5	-	TGTGCCAGCAGCGTGGACCCGGGGGGCAATCAGCCCCAGCATTTT	CASSVDPGGNQPQHF
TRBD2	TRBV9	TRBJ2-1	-	TGTGCCAGCAGCCCGATAGCGGGGGAGCGAGGTGAGCAGTTCTTC	CASSPIAGERGEQFF
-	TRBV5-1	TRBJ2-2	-	TGCGCCAGCAGCTTTCTCTCGCGGACCGGGGAGCTGTTTTTT	CASSFLSRTGELFF
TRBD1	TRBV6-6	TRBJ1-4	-	TGTGCCAGCAGTTCAAACCGGGACAGACTGTTTTTT	CASSSNRDRLFF
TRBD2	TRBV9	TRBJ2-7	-	TGTGCCAGCAGCGTGGACGGCGGCGGGGGCTCCTACGAGCAGTACTTC	CASSVDGGGGSYEQYF
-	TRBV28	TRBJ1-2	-	TGTGCCAGCAGGGATGCGGCTAACTATGGCTACACCTTC	CASRDAANYGYTF
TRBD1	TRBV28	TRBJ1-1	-	TGTGCCAGCACGACCTTGACAGGGCGTGTTGAAGCTTTCTTT	CASTTLTGRVEAFF
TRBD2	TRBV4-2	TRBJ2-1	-	TGTGCCAGCTCCGGGGGGCCGACTAGCGGGGGCAATGAGCAGTTCTTC	CASSGGPTSGGNEQFF
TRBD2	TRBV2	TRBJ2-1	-	TGTGCCAGCAGTGAGGTTTCTAGCGGGGGATACAATGAGCAGTTCTTC	CASSEVSSGGYNEQFF